Presented here are 29 T cell receptor beta chains from one specimen sequenced in a study of blood T cell repertoires in COVID-19. The data were produced by immunoSEQ multiplex PCR, yet TCRdb's version contains in-frame clones alone and is incomplete. The sample lists roughly 55,000 clones, 90% occurring once. The sample was peripheral blood. The receptors were gathered from a human donor with active COVID-19. The donor label of this sample is uncertain.

The chain uses TRBV25-1 and TRBJ1-1, with D possibly being TRBD1 (6 bases). The CDR3 sequence is 14 residues long. Trimming shortened V by 8 bases and J by 3 bases, and 16 bases separated the two germline ends. CDR1 is MGHDK, CDR2 SYGVNS, per germline. CDR3 loop: CASVGHGGYTEAFF. As DNA, the CDR3 is TGTGCCAGCGTGGGACACGGGGGGTACACTGAAGCTTTCTTT.

In DNA, the CDR3 is TGTGCCAGCAGCGTAGCGGGGAAAAACATTCAGTACTTC. This translates into CASSVAGKNIQYF. This rearrangement joins TRBV9 to TRBJ2-4, with TRBD2 as a possible D gene (5 bases). CDR1 and CDR2 from the germline V gene are SGDLS and YYNGEE. The CDR3 consists of 13 residues. The V and J ends lost 0 bases and 4 bases respectively, with 5 bases between them. The variable domain in full, with the rest retrieved from reference TRBV9 and TRBJ2-4, is DSGVTQTPKHLITATGQRVTLRCSPRSGDLSVYWYQQSLDQGLQFLIQYYNGEERAKGNILERFSAQQFPDLHSELNLSSLELGDSALYFCASSVAGKNIQYFGAGTRLSVL.

This chain connects TRBV5-8 to TRBJ1-4; tentatively, D is TRBD1 (6 bases). V was pared by 1 base and J by 8 bases, with 21 bases between. Germline-derived CDR1 and CDR2 are SGHTS and YDEGEE. The CDR3 covers 17 residues. The CDR3 reads CASSLNTGSIVEEKLFF. In nucleotides, the CDR3 is TGTGCCAGCAGCTTGAACACAGGGTCTATCGTTGAAGAAAAACTGTTTTTT.

The chain links TRBV5-1 to TRBJ1-2; TRBD1 agrees at 7 bases. CDR1 SGHRS and CDR2 YFSETQ come from the germline V gene. This CDR3 comprises 13 residues. The V and J ends lost 3 bases and 3 bases, in that order; junction bases with no gene match: 2. The CDR3 DNA sequence: TGCGCCAGCAGCTCAACAGGGGACTATGGCTACACCTTC. It encodes CASSSTGDYGYTF.

For the CDR3, the DNA is TGCGCCAGCAGCACCGGGACAGGGGTTTATGGCTACACCTTC. This sequence encodes CASSTGTGVYGYTF. The rearrangement links TRBV5-1 to TRBJ1-2; 10 positions match TRBD1. CDR3 length: 14 residues. Looked up from germline, CDR1 is SGHRS and CDR2 is YFSETQ. V dropped 4 bases and J dropped 5; count of bases not matched to a gene: 5.

The chain joins TRBV9 to TRBJ2-3, with 7 nucleotides matching TRBD2. Trimming at V came to 4 bases and at J to 0 bases, leaving 8 bases not matched to a gene. The CDR3 runs to 16 residues. CDR1 and CDR2 (germline): SGDLS, YYNGEE. CDR3 loop: CASSPPSGSSTDTQYF. In nucleotides, the CDR3 is TGTGCCAGCAGCCCCCCTAGCGGTTCTAGCACAGATACGCAGTATTTT. Full variable domain (remainder filled in from reference TRBV9 and TRBJ2-3): DSGVTQTPKHLITATGQRVTLRCSPRSGDLSVYWYQQSLDQGLQFLIQYYNGEERAKGNILERFSAQQFPDLHSELNLSSLELGDSALYFCASSPPSGSSTDTQYFGPGTRLTVL.

V and J are TRBV19 and TRBJ2-1, with TRBD2 identical over 9 bases. V was pared by 0 bases and J by 4 bases, with 7 bases of the junction left unmatched. From germline, CDR1 is LNHDA and CDR2 SQIVND (reference sequence). This CDR3 is 17 amino acids long. CDR3 sequence: CASSIDRRLAGYNEQFF. DNA of the CDR3: TGTGCCAGTAGTATAGATAGGCGGCTAGCGGGATACAATGAGCAGTTCTTC.

The chain recombines TRBV19 with TRBJ1-5, with D tentatively TRBD1 (6 bases). Trimming removed 7 bases from V and 1 base from J, with 23 bases in between. This CDR3 is 18 amino acids long. CDR1 LNHDA and CDR2 SQIVND come from the germline V gene (reference sequence). The CDR3 DNA reads TGTGCCAGTACCTTACAGGGTAAGGGTTTCGTGAGCAATCAGCCCCAGCATTTT. Protein: CASTLQGKGFVSNQPQHF.

The chain carries TRBV6-5 and TRBJ1-2, with D possibly matching TRBD1 (6 bases). Germline V gives CDR1 MNHEY, CDR2 SVGAGI. The CDR3 consists of 14 residues. V lost 8 bases and J lost 1, with 14 bases in between. Here the CDR3 DNA reads TGTGCCAGCCACAGGGAAGGGGATAACTATGGCTACACCTTC. Translating gives CASHREGDNYGYTF.

The chain recombines TRBV4-3 with TRBJ2-2; maybe TRBD1 (7 bases). Looked up from germline, CDR1 is LGHNA and CDR2 is YSLEER. CDR3 size: 16 residues. With 0 bases removed from V and 5 bases from J, the gap between germline ends came to 13 bases. The CDR3: CASSQDWPGGTGELFF. DNA of the CDR3: TGCGCCAGCAGCCAAGATTGGCCAGGGGGGACCGGGGAGCTGTTTTTT.

The rearrangement joins TRBV7-6 to TRBJ1-5, with D hard to call. The CDR3 has 15 amino acids. V was clipped by 0 bases and J by 2 bases, with 8 bases between them. The germline V gene has CDR1 SGHVS and CDR2 FNYEAQ. Written as DNA, the CDR3 is TGTGCCAGCAGCTTAGCGGCGGCAGGCAATCAGCCCCAGCATTTT. This encodes CASSLAAAGNQPQHF. Using reference TRBV7-6 and TRBJ1-5 for the parts outside the CDR3, the full variable domain is GAGVSQSPRYKVTKRGQDVALRCDPISGHVSLYWYRQALGQGPEFLTYFNYEAQQDKSGLPNDRFSAERPEGSISTLTIQRTEQRDSAMYRCASSLAAAGNQPQHFGDGTRLSIL.

There are a few counts of this clone. J is TRBJ1-1 and V is TRBV27, with TRBD1 matching over 9 bases. This CDR3 is 15 amino acids long. Per the germline V gene, CDR1 is MNHEY and CDR2 is SMNVEV (reference sequence). V lost 6 bases, J lost 5 bases, and 10 bases stayed unmatched. The chain's CDR3 is CASSRTGAYRTEAFF. In nucleotides, the CDR3 is TGTGCCAGCAGCAGGACAGGGGCTTATAGAACTGAAGCTTTCTTT.

The genes are TRBV9 and TRBJ2-2; 9 positions agree with TRBD2. Trimming removed 0 bases from V and 5 bases from J; junction bases left unmatched: 8. Germline V gene data show CDR1 as SGDLS and CDR2 as YYNGEE. The CDR3 totals 17 residues. CDR3 residues: CASSVASGGRKTGELFF. The CDR3 coding sequence is TGTGCCAGCAGCGTAGCCAGCGGGGGGAGAAAAACCGGGGAGCTGTTTTTT.

V and J are TRBV27 and TRBJ2-2; D might be TRBD2 (6 bases). There are 16 residues in the CDR3. V was pared by 5 bases and J by 1 base, with 14 bases between. The V gene's germline CDR1 is MNHEY and CDR2 SMNVEV (reference sequence). In DNA form, the CDR3 reads TGTGCCAGCAGTCTGCGGGACTTAAGGAACACCGGGGAGCTGTTTTTT. Its protein product is CASSLRDLRNTGELFF.

V and J are TRBV29-1 and TRBJ1-1; possible D gene TRBD1, 5 bases. V was clipped by 6 bases and J by 1 base, with 12 bases between them. CDR3 length: 13 residues. Germline CDR1 reads SQVTM; CDR2 reads ANQGSEA. The CDR3 loop is CSVSFGGNTEAFF. CDR3 nucleotide sequence: TGCAGCGTATCCTTCGGGGGGAACACTGAAGCTTTCTTT.

The chain uses TRBV18 and TRBJ1-1; D might be TRBD1 (5 bases). The germline V gene has CDR1 KGHSH and CDR2 LQKENI. The CDR3 covers 15 residues. Trimming pared 6 bases from V and 3 bases from J, leaving 17 bases between. The CDR3 loop reads CASSQFHRGDTEAFF. CDR3 nucleotides: TGTGCCAGCTCGCAGTTTCACCGGGGGGACACTGAAGCTTTCTTT.

The rearrangement links TRBV7-3 to TRBJ2-7; D is unresolved. In germline, CDR1 is SGHTA, CDR2 FQGTGA. The CDR3 sequence is 14 residues long. V was shortened by 2 bases and J by 1 base, with 9 bases between the two germline ends. The CDR3 DNA follows: TGTGCCAGCAGCTTAGTTGCAGGTTCCTACGAGCAGTACTTC. It encodes CASSLVAGSYEQYF.

The chain is built from TRBV29-1 and TRBJ2-2; 7 bases match TRBD1. From germline, CDR1 is SQVTM and CDR2 ANQGSEA. Trimming removed 7 bases from V and 1 base from J; junction bases left unmatched: 3. This CDR3 spans 13 amino acids. The CDR3 DNA sequence: TGCAGCGCGGGACAGCAGAACACCGGGGAGCTGTTTTTT. It translates to CSAGQQNTGELFF.

The chain combines TRBV2 with TRBJ2-1; D perhaps matches TRBD1 (6 bases). CDR3 length equals 15 residues. Germline assignment: CDR1 SNHLY and CDR2 FYNNEI. Trimming shortened V by 3 bases and J by 7 bases, and 16 bases separated the two germline ends. CDR3 sequence reads: CASSDPQGWWNEQFF. CDR3 DNA sequence: TGTGCCAGCAGTGACCCCCAGGGGTGGTGGAATGAGCAGTTCTTC.

In its sample, this clone was seen once. This sequence joins TRBV18 and TRBJ1-1; 7 bases map to TRBD1. The CDR3 spans 15 residues. Germline trimming cut 1 base from V and 3 bases from J; bases unmatched to any gene: 5. The germline V gene has CDR1 KGHSH and CDR2 LQKENI. The CDR3, as DNA: TGTGCCAGCTCACCACAAACAGGGGTGGACACTGAAGCTTTCTTT. Translated: CASSPQTGVDTEAFF.

This clone occurred a few times. This chain connects TRBV9 to TRBJ2-2; possible D gene TRBD2, 7 bases. In germline, CDR1 is SGDLS, CDR2 YYNGEE. The V gene lost 4 bases and the J gene lost 5 bases, with 18 bases spanning the gap. The CDR3 is made up of 16 amino acids. The chain's CDR3 is CASSPGGGGLTGELFF. CDR3 nucleotides: TGTGCCAGCAGCCCGGGGGGCGGGGGCCTGACCGGGGAGCTGTTTTTT.

This clone appeared a few times. The V and J genes are TRBV9 and TRBJ2-1; no clear D. Germline V gives CDR1 SGDLS, CDR2 YYNGEE. This CDR3 comprises 19 residues. The ends were cut back, 4 bases at V and 4 bases at J, with 27 bases in the middle. This CDR3 reads CASSPKGRPASPWYNEQFF. CDR3 nucleotide sequence: TGTGCCAGCAGCCCAAAAGGCAGACCAGCGTCACCCTGGTACAATGAGCAGTTCTTC.

The chain uses TRBV4-1 and TRBJ2-1, with 10 nucleotides matching TRBD2. The CDR3 extends over 15 amino acids. Looked up from germline, CDR1 is MGHRA and CDR2 is YSYEKL. The ends lost 9 bases at V and 5 bases at J; junction bases unmatched: 10. CDR3 sequence reads: CASRVRLAGHNEQFF. Here the CDR3 DNA reads TGCGCCAGTCGAGTCCGACTAGCGGGTCACAATGAGCAGTTCTTC.

The CDR3 sequence is CASRPGQGVYEQYF. The CDR3 DNA reads as TGTGCCAGTAGACCGGGACAGGGAGTCTACGAGCAGTACTTC. This chain connects TRBV19 to TRBJ2-7; 9 nucleotides align to TRBD1. The CDR3 has 14 amino acids. Trimming took 6 bases from V and 3 from J; bases not matched to a gene: 6. CDR1 and CDR2 (germline): LNHDA, SQIVND (reference sequence).

There are a few counts of this clone. This sequence joins TRBV9 and TRBJ1-5; 10 positions match TRBD1. The germline CDR1 and CDR2 sequences are SGDLS and YYNGEE. V lost 0 bases and J lost 8; bases outside the gene matches: 5. The CDR3 consists of 15 residues. DNA of the CDR3: TGTGCCAGCAGCGTAGGAGGGACAGGGGAGGAGCCCCAGCATTTT. Protein sequence: CASSVGGTGEEPQHF.

This chain uses TRBV14 with TRBJ1-1, with 8 bases fitting TRBD1. CDR3 length: 15 residues. CDR1 SGHDN and CDR2 FVKESK come from the germline V gene. The V segment lost 4 bases and the J segment 3 bases; nucleotides outside the gene matches: 7. The CDR3 DNA follows: TGTGCCAGCAGCCCTCGGACAGGGTTGTACACTGAAGCTTTCTTT. Translation: CASSPRTGLYTEAFF.

This rearrangement joins TRBV3-1 (or the pseudogene TRBV3-2) to TRBJ2-7, with 9 bases that match TRBD2. Germline CDR1 is LGHDT and CDR2 is YNNKEL (reference sequence). This CDR3 is built from 17 residues. V dropped 0 bases and J dropped 2; count of bases not matched to a gene: 8. DNA for the CDR3: TGTGCCAGCAGCCAAGAGCTAGCGGGATCGTACACCTACGAGCAGTACTTC. It translates to CASSQELAGSYTYEQYF.

This chain joins TRBV9 and TRBJ2-3, with 10 bases aligning to TRBD2. The CDR3 runs 17 residues. The V gene's germline CDR1 is SGDLS and CDR2 YYNGEE. The ends lost 4 bases at V and 2 bases at J; junction bases unmatched: 10. In DNA, the CDR3 is TGTGCCAGCAGCCAACCCTTAGCGGGAGGTTCCACAGATACGCAGTATTTT. Translating it yields CASSQPLAGGSTDTQYF. Full variable domain (missing parts from reference TRBV9 and TRBJ2-3): DSGVTQTPKHLITATGQRVTLRCSPRSGDLSVYWYQQSLDQGLQFLIQYYNGEERAKGNILERFSAQQFPDLHSELNLSSLELGDSALYFCASSQPLAGGSTDTQYFGPGTRLTVL.

Here the CDR3 reads CASSLTSITYEQYF. The DNA of the CDR3 is TGCGCCAGCAGCTTGACCAGTATTACCTACGAGCAGTACTTC. V is TRBV5-1 and J is TRBJ2-7; D not resolved. The V and J ends lost 1 base and 2 bases respectively, with 10 bases between them. This CDR3 contains 14 residues. Germline values: CDR1 SGHRS, CDR2 YFSETQ.